Listed below are T cell receptor beta chains from one sample, sequenced in a study of technical replicates of blood from a few donors. This table comes from immunoSEQ multiplex PCR, and its TCRdb copy is limited to in-frame clones, with some not included. This table holds some 100,000 clones, approximately 96% found once. Input material: T cells isolated from PBMCs. The source of these receptors is a human donor in good health. CDR3s include the opening cysteine and the closing phenylalanine or tryptophan. D genes are given only for firm matches. Clone size is stated in some rows and not others, as once, few, many or a class when expanded.

NA,TRBV6-6,TRBJ1-5,15,NA,CASTKDSHSNQPQHF,TGTGCCAGCACCAAGGACAGCCATAGCAATCAGCCCCAGCATTTT
TRBD2,TRBV5-4,TRBJ2-5,14,NA,CASSLVGGMETQYF,TGTGCCAGCAGCTTGGTGGGGGGGATGGAGACCCAGTACTTC
TRBD2,TRBV7-6,TRBJ2-7,15,NA,CASSMGLAGDYEQYF,TGTGCCAGCAGCATGGGACTAGCGGGGGACTACGAGCAGTACTTC
NA,TRBV7-9,TRBJ1-1,14,NA,CASSHPQAGTEAFF,TGTGCCAGCAGCCACCCCCAGGCAGGGACTGAAGCTTTCTTT
TRBD2,TRBV10-2,TRBJ2-7,15,NA,CASSEHIAGGYEQYF,TGCGCCAGCAGTGAGCATATAGCGGGAGGGTACGAGCAGTACTTC
NA,TRBV2,TRBJ1-1,14,few,CASSDREWWTEAFF,TGTGCCAGCAGTGACAGGGAATGGTGGACTGAAGCTTTCTTT
TRBD1,TRBV6-5,TRBJ2-7,15,NA,CASSYSWTGGNEQYF,TGTGCCAGCAGTTACTCGTGGACAGGGGGCAACGAGCAGTACTTC
NA,TRBV28,TRBJ1-4,14,NA,CASSLWTGYEKLFF,TGTGCCAGCAGTTTATGGACGGGGTACGAAAAACTGTTTTTT
NA,TRBV5-6,TRBJ2-7,14,NA,CASSRKGDTYEQYF,TGTGCCAGCAGTCGGAAAGGGGACACCTACGAGCAGTACTTC
TRBD1,TRBV27,TRBJ1-5,21,NA,CASSFVRWGQKKNKGDQPQHF,TGTGCCAGCAGTTTTGTTAGGTGGGGACAGAAAAAAAATAAAGGGGATCAGCCCCAGCATTTT
TRBD1,TRBV6-5,TRBJ1-2,15,NA,CASSYSGGTGMVYTF,TGTGCCAGCAGTTACTCGGGCGGGACAGGGATGGTCTACACCTTC
NA,TRBV7-9,TRBJ2-1,15,NA,CASSRAESSYNEQFF,TGTGCCAGCAGCCGAGCGGAGAGCTCCTACAATGAGCAGTTCTTC
TRBD2,TRBV28,TRBJ2-1,16,NA,CASSLYSAGADNEQFF,TGTGCCAGCAGTTTATATTCCGCGGGAGCCGACAATGAGCAGTTCTTC
TRBD2,TRBV5-1,TRBJ2-5,15,NA,CASSSRGGTQETQYF,TGCGCCAGCAGCTCGAGGGGAGGGACCCAAGAGACCCAGTACTTC
TRBD2,TRBV19,TRBJ2-7,14,NA,CASSSTSGLYEQYF,TGTGCCAGTAGTTCGACTAGCGGGCTCTACGAGCAGTACTTC
NA,TRBV6-5,TRBJ2-7,13,NA,CASSYGGSYEQYF,TGTGCCAGCAGTTACGGGGGGTCCTACGAGCAGTACTTC
NA,TRBV21-1,TRBJ2-7,13,NA,CASSRVDRARIAF,TGTGCCAGCAGCAGGGTGGACAGGGCGCGTATCGCTTTC
NA,TRBV6-5,TRBJ2-7,12,NA,CASSPGDYEQYF,TGTGCCAGCAGCCCCGGGGACTACGAGCAGTACTTC
TRBD2,TRBV6-6,TRBJ2-2,15,NA,CASSSLAGTTGELFF,TGTGCCAGCAGTTCACTAGCGGGGACTACCGGGGAGCTGTTTTTT
TRBD2,TRBV15,TRBJ2-7,13,NA,CATRRTSAYEQYF,TGTGCCACCAGACGGACTAGCGCGTACGAGCAGTACTTC
NA,TRBV28,TRBJ2-7,13,NA,CASRAQGPYEQYF,TGTGCCAGCAGGGCTCAGGGTCCCTACGAGCAGTACTTC
NA,TRBV10-2,TRBJ2-2,14,NA,CASTGGANTGELFF,TGCGCCAGCACAGGCGGGGCGAACACCGGGGAGCTGTTTTTT
NA,TRBV5-1,TRBJ2-4,15,NA,CASSLGSLAKNIQYF,TGCGCCAGCAGCTTGGGGAGTCTAGCCAAAAACATTCAGTACTTC
TRBD1,TRBV12-5,TRBJ1-1,12,NA,CASAGGDTEAFF,TGTGCTAGTGCAGGGGGCGATACTGAAGCTTTCTTT
NA,TRBV28,TRBJ2-3,16,NA,CASRTPSDYLTDTQYF,TGTGCCAGCAGGACGCCCTCGGACTATCTAACAGATACGCAGTATTTT
TRBD1,TRBV5-6,TRBJ1-4,16,NA,CASSFQTGTVNEKLFF,TGTGCCAGCAGCTTCCAAACCGGGACAGTTAATGAAAAACTGTTTTTT
TRBD2,TRBV5-4,TRBJ2-7,17,NA,CASSFSLAGVDVYEQYF,TGTGCCAGCAGCTTTTCTCTAGCGGGAGTGGACGTCTACGAGCAGTACTTC
TRBD2,TRBV5-1,TRBJ2-5,15,NA,CASRLGTSVQETQYF,TGCGCCAGCAGACTCGGGACTAGCGTACAAGAGACCCAGTACTTC
NA,TRBV14,TRBJ2-7,16,NA,CASSLISGGSFYEQYF,TGTGCCAGCAGCCTGATTAGCGGAGGGTCCTTCTACGAGCAGTACTTC
TRBD2,TRBV2,TRBJ2-5,15,NA,CASSQTSGSQETQYF,TGTGCCAGCAGCCAGACTAGCGGGAGTCAAGAGACCCAGTACTTC
NA,TRBV19,TRBJ1-2,11,NA,CASSIELDYTF,TGTGCCAGTAGTATAGAACTTGACTACACCTTC
TRBD2,TRBV5-1,TRBJ2-3,14,NA,CASSFGLGSDTQYF,TGCGCCAGCAGCTTCGGACTAGGGTCAGATACGCAGTATTTT
NA,TRBV6-5,TRBJ1-3,14,NA,CASSSGVGRNTIYF,TGTGCCAGCAGTTCAGGGGTAGGACGAAACACCATATATTTT
TRBD1,TRBV13,TRBJ2-7,14,NA,CASSLTQGAHEQYF,TGTGCCAGCAGCTTAACACAGGGGGCCCACGAGCAGTACTTC
TRBD1,TRBV11-2,TRBJ2-1,16,NA,CASSGQQGLLYNEQFF,TGTGCCAGCAGCGGGCAACAGGGGCTCCTCTACAATGAGCAGTTCTTC
NA,TRBV2,TRBJ2-7,18,NA,CASSEYLPLSRRLGEQYF,TGTGCCAGCAGTGAATATCTCCCACTCTCCCGAAGACTCGGAGAGCAGTACTTC
TRBD2,TRBV27,TRBJ2-1,19,NA,CASSLDGTSGLISYNEQFF,TGTGCCAGCAGTTTAGACGGGACTAGCGGGTTAATTTCCTACAATGAGCAGTTCTTC
NA,TRBV9,TRBJ2-5,13,NA,CASSAATLTTQYF,TGTGCCAGCAGCGCCGCCACCCTAACCACCCAGTACTTC
NA,TRBV6-1,TRBJ2-7,13,NA,CASSETGPYEQYF,TGTGCCAGCAGTGAAACCGGTCCCTACGAGCAGTACTTC
NA,TRBV10-1,TRBJ1-5,16,NA,CASSVRGPASNQPQHF,TGCGCCAGCAGTGTGCGGGGCCCCGCAAGCAATCAGCCCCAGCATTTT
TRBD2,TRBV7-6,TRBJ2-2,16,NA,CASSPTSGGPTGELFF,TGTGCCAGCAGCCCTACTAGCGGGGGACCCACCGGGGAGCTGTTTTTT
TRBD2,TRBV7-9,TRBJ2-1,18,NA,CASRPRGQTSGSYNEQFF,TGTGCCAGCAGGCCAAGAGGGCAGACTAGCGGCTCCTACAATGAGCAGTTCTTC
NA,TRBV15,TRBJ2-1,12,NA,CATSRQGTEQFF,TGTGCCACCAGCAGACAGGGTACTGAGCAGTTCTTC
TRBD1,TRBV5-4,TRBJ1-2,16,NA,CASSRNGQGSKYGYTF,TGTGCCAGCAGCCGGAATGGACAGGGGTCCAAATATGGCTACACCTTC
TRBD1,TRBV18,TRBJ1-3,14,NA,CASSPGQGGNTIYF,TGTGCCAGCTCACCGGGACAGGGTGGAAACACCATATATTTT
NA,TRBV28,TRBJ2-5,15,NA,CASSLPPRDILTQYF,TGTGCCAGCAGTTTGCCCCCCCGGGACATCCTGACCCAGTACTTC
NA,TRBV18,TRBJ2-1,13,NA,CASSEGAYNEQFF,TGTGCCAGCTCAGAGGGCGCCTACAATGAGCAGTTCTTC
NA,TRBV11-1,TRBJ2-7,13,NA,CASSRDSPYEQYF,TGTGCCAGCAGCCGCGACAGCCCCTACGAGCAGTACTTC
TRBD1,TRBV19,TRBJ2-7,14,NA,CASGSRQGPYEQYF,TGTGCCAGTGGTTCGAGACAGGGGCCCTACGAGCAGTACTTC
NA,TRBV7-8,TRBJ1-3,15,NA,CASSSLGLSGNTIYF,TGTGCCAGCAGCTCGCTGGGCCTCTCTGGAAACACCATATATTTT
NA,TRBV5-1,TRBJ2-1,13,NA,CASRVQGYNEQFF,TGCGCCAGCAGAGTCCAGGGCTACAATGAGCAGTTCTTC
NA,TRBV10-3,TRBJ1-1,18,NA,CAISETEWTAFANTEAFF,TGTGCCATCAGTGAGACGGAGTGGACAGCCTTCGCGAACACTGAAGCTTTCTTT
NA,TRBV29-1,TRBJ1-1,11,NA,CSVGLSTEAFF,TGCAGCGTTGGGCTTTCAACTGAAGCTTTCTTT
TRBD1,TRBV5-1,TRBJ1-6,15,NA,CASSPTGTGRGPLHF,TGCGCCAGCAGCCCAACAGGGACAGGGCGGGGACCCCTCCACTTT
NA,TRBV7-6,TRBJ2-1,16,NA,CASSSGGGLTYNEQFF,TGTGCCAGCAGCTCCGGCGGCGGGCTAACCTACAATGAGCAGTTCTTC
NA,TRBV4-1,TRBJ2-7,15,NA,CASSHRIEGNYEQYF,TGCGCCAGCAGCCACCGAATTGAGGGTAACTACGAGCAGTACTTC
TRBD1,TRBV5-1,TRBJ1-1,16,NA,CASSTGTGGAYAWAFF,TGCGCCAGCAGCACCGGGACAGGGGGCGCCTACGCCTGGGCTTTCTTT